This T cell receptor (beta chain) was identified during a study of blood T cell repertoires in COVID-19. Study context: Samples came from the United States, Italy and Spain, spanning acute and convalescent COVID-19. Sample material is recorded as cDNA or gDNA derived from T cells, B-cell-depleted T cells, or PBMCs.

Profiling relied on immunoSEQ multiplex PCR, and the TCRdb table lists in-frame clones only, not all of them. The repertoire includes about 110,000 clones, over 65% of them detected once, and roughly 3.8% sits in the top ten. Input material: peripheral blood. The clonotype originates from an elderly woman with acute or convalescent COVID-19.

The chain's CDR3 is CASRLTGNEQFF. CDR3 DNA: TGTGCCAGCAGATTGACAGGAAATGAGCAGTTCTTC. V is TRBV2 and J is TRBJ2-1, with D perhaps TRBD1 (6 bases). Trimming cost V 6 bases and J 7 bases, with 10 bases left between them. This CDR3 comprises 12 residues. The V gene's germline CDR1 is SNHLY and CDR2 FYNNEI.